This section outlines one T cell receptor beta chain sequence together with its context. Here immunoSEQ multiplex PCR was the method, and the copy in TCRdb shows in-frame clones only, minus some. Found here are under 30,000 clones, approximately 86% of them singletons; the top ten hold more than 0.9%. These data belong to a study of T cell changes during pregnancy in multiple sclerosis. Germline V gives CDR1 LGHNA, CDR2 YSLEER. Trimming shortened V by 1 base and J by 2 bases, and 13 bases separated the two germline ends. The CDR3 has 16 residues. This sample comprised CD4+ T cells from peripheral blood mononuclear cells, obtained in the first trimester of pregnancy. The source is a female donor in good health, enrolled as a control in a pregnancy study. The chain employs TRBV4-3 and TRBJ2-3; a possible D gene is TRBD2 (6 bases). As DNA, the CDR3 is TGCGCCAGCAGCCAAGCAGTGGCGGGGTCCACAGATACGCAGTATTTT. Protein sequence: CASSQAVAGSTDTQYF.